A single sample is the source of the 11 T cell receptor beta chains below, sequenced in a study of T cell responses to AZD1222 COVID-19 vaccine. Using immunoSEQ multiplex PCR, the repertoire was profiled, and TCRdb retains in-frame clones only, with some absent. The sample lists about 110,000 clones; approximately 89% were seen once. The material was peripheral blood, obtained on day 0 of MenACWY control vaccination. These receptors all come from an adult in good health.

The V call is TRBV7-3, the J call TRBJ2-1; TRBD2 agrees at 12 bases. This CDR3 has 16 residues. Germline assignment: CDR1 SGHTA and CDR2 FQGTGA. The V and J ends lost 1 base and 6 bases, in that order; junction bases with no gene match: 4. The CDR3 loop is CASSLKAGLAGNEQFF. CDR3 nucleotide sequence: TGTGCCAGCAGCTTAAAGGCGGGACTAGCGGGCAATGAGCAGTTCTTC.

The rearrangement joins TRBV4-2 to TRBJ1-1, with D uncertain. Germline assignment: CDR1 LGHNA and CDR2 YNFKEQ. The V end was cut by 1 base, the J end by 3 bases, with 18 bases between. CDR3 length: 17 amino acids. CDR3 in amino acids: CASSQGGSSAVHTEAFF. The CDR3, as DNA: TGTGCCAGCAGCCAAGGCGGGTCTTCCGCTGTGCACACTGAAGCTTTCTTT.

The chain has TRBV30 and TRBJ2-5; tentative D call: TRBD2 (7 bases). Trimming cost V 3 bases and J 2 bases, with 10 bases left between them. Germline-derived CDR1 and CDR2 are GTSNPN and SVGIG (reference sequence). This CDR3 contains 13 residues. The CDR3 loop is CAWRRGPQETQYF. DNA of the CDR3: TGTGCCTGGAGGCGGGGGCCACAAGAGACCCAGTACTTC.

The CDR3 region has the DNA TGCGCCAGCAGCCCGGTGACTACATCTCCTAGCACAGATACGCAGTATTTT. Translation gives CASSPVTTSPSTDTQYF. The rearrangement joins TRBV4-1 to TRBJ2-3, with D perhaps TRBD2 (5 bases). The length of the CDR3 is 17 residues. V lost 4 bases to trimming and J lost 0 bases, with 17 bases between them. The germline gives CDR1 MGHRA, CDR2 YSYEKL.

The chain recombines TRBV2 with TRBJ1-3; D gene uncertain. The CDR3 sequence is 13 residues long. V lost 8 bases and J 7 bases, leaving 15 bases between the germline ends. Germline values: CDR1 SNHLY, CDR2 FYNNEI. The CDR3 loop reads CASGSGVWNTIYF. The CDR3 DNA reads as TGTGCCAGCGGGAGCGGGGTTTGGAACACCATATATTTT.

The chain's CDR3 is CASTRRGTVDTQYF. The CDR3 DNA is TGTGCCAGCACCCGGCGGGGGACGGTGGATACGCAGTATTTT. This chain uses TRBV7-2 with TRBJ2-3; TRBD2 agrees at 7 bases. V shed 7 bases and J 6 bases; nucleotides not matched to a gene: 10. The CDR3 consists of 14 residues. The germline gives CDR1 SGHTA, CDR2 FQGNSA.

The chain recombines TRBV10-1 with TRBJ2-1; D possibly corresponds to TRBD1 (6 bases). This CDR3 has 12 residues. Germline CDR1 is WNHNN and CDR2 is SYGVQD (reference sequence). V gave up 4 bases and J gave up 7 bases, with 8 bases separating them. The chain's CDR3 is CASSARGNEQFF. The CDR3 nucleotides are TGCGCCAGCAGTGCCAGGGGAAATGAGCAGTTCTTC.

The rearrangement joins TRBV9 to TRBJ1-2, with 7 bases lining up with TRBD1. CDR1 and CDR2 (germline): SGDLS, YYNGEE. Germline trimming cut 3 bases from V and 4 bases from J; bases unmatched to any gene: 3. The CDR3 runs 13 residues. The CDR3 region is CASSATGIYGYTF. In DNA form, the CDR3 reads TGTGCCAGCAGCGCGACAGGGATCTATGGCTACACCTTC.

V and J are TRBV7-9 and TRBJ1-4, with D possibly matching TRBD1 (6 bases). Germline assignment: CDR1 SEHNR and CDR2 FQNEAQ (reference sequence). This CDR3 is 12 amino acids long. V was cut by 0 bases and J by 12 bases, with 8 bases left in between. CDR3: CASSLATGQLFF. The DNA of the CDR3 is TGTGCCAGCAGCTTAGCCACAGGGCAACTGTTTTTT.

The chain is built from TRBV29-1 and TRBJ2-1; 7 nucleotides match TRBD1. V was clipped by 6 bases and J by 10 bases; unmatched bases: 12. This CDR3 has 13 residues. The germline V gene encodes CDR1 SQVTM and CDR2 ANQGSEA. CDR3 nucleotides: TGCAGCGTCCCCGGAACAGGGGCAGGCGAGCAGTTCTTC. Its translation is CSVPGTGAGEQFF.

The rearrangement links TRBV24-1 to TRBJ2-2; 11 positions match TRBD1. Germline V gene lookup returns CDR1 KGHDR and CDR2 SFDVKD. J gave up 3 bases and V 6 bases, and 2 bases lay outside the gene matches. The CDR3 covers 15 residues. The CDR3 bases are TGTGCCACCAGTCCGGGACAGGGGGACACCGGGGAGCTGTTTTTT. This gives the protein CATSPGQGDTGELFF.